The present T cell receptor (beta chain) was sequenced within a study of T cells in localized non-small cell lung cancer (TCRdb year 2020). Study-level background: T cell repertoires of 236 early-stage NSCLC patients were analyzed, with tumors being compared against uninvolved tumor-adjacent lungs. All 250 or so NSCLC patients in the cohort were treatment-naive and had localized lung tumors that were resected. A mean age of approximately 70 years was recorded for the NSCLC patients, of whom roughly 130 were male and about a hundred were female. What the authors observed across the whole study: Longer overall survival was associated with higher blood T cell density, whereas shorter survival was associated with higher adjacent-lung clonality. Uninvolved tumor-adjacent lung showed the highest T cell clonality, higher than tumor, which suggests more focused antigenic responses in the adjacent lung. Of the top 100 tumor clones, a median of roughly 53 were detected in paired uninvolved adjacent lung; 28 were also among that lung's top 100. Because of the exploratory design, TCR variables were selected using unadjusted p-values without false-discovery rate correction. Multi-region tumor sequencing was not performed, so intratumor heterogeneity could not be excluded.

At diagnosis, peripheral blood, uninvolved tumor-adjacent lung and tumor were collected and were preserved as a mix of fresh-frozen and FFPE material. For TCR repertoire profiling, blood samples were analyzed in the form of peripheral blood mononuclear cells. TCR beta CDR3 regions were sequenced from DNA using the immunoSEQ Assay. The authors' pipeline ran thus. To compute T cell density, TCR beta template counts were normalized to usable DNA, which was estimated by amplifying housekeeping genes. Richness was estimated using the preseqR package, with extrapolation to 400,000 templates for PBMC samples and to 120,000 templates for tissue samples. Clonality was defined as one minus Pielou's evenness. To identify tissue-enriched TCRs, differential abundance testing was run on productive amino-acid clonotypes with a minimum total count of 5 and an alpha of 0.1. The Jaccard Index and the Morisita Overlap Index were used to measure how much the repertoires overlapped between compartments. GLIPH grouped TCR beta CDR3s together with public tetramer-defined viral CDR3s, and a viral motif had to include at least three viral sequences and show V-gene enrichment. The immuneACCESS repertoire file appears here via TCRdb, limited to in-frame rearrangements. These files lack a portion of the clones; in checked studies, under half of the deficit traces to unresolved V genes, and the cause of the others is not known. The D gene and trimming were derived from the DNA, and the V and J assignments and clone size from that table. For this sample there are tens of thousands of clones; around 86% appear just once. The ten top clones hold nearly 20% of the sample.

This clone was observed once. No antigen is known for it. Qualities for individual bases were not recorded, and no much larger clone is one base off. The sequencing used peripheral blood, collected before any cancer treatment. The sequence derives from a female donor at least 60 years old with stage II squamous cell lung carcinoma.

The bases are TGCAGCGTGAGGGGGACAGGCCCTACCTTCTCTGGGGCCAACGTCCTGACTTTC. This translates into CSVRGTGPTFSGANVLTF. Recombination joined TRBV29-1 with TRBJ2-6, and TRBD1 aligns with 8 junction nucleotides. Per the germline V gene, SQVTM is the CDR1 and ANQGSEA is the CDR2. From the cysteine up to the phenylalanine, the CDR3 has a length of 18 residues. The retained sequence is limited to the CDR3, 54 bases, with the frame set at the first base. Here V drops 6 bases and J drops 0 bases, and the junction holds 13 bases not matched to any gene. The CDR3, completed at both ends by the reference TRBV29-1 and TRBJ2-6 genes, gives the full variable domain SAVISQKPSRDICQRGTSLTIQCQVDSQVTMMFWYRQQPGQSLTLIATANQGSEATYESGFVIDKFPISRPNLTFSTLTVSNMSPEDSSIYLCSVRGTGPTFSGANVLTFGAGSRLTVL.